This T cell receptor beta chain emerged from a study of monozygotic twins with inflammatory bowel disease. In eight separate reactions per sample, cDNA was generated. TCRdb reprocessed the 5' RACE reads and reports one entry per CDR3 protein, with no DNA. This sample contains some 330,000 distinct CDR3 sequences. The CDR3 contains 15 residues. The germline V gene encodes CDR1 SGHRS and CDR2 YFSETQ. This chain joins TRBV5-1 and TRBJ2-5. Sequenced sample: blood. The sequence derives from a human donor with ulcerative colitis or Crohn's disease, or a healthy co-twin of an affected twin (not recorded which). The chain's CDR3 is CASRIGNVGQETQYF.